Presented here are 27 T cell receptor beta chains from one specimen sequenced in a study of cytomegalovirus exposure and HLA in healthy donors. PCR primers comprised 60 Vbeta and 13 Jbeta primers. The method was immunoSEQ multiplex PCR; TCRdb's version includes in-frame clones alone and lacks a portion of them. Its table lists 120,000 to 150,000 clones. Input material: PBMCs. The receptor set was obtained from a woman in her 50s in good health and CMV-seronegative.

V usage is TRBV7-9 and J usage is TRBJ1-2, with 7 bases fitting TRBD1. The CDR3 runs to 14 residues. CDR1 and CDR2 (germline): SEHNR, FQNEAQ (reference sequence). Losses at the gene ends were 5 bases for V and 0 bases for J; bases not matched to a gene: 3. The CDR3 DNA follows: TGTGCCAGCAGCACCGGGACAGCTAACTATGGCTACACCTTC. Its translation: CASSTGTANYGYTF.

The chain joins TRBV6-5 to TRBJ2-4; 7 bases are shared with TRBD1. There are 14 residues in the CDR3. The V gene end was trimmed by 6 bases and the J gene end by 4 bases; junction bases not matched to a gene: 6. Germline CDR1 MNHEY, CDR2 SVGAGI. Here the CDR3 reads CASSPRQGKNIQYF. The CDR3 DNA reads TGTGCCAGCAGCCCCCGACAGGGTAAAAACATTCAGTACTTC.

V usage is TRBV9 and J usage is TRBJ2-3; the match to TRBD2 covers 8 bases. The V and J ends lost 5 bases and 7 bases, in that order; junction bases with no gene match: 12. There are 15 residues in the CDR3. CDR1 SGDLS and CDR2 YYNGEE come from the germline V gene. The chain's CDR3 is CASSPWERESYTQYF. The CDR3 nucleotides read TGTGCCAGCAGTCCCTGGGAGCGGGAGTCTTATACGCAGTATTTT.

The rearrangement joins TRBV6-1 to TRBJ2-2, with D tentatively TRBD2 (5 bases). Germline lookup yields CDR1 MNHNS and CDR2 SASEGT. The CDR3 spans 13 residues. Trimming removed 4 bases from V and 6 bases from J, with 9 bases in between. CDR3 sequence reads: CASSVIGAGELFF. The CDR3 DNA reads as TGTGCCAGCAGTGTGATCGGGGCCGGGGAGCTGTTTTTT.

The chain carries TRBV7-2 and TRBJ2-1, with a tentative D call TRBD2 (6 bases). V was shortened by 6 bases and J by 8 bases, with 17 bases between the two germline ends. The germline V gene has CDR1 SGHTA and CDR2 FQGNSA. CDR3 length equals 14 residues. CDR3 sequence: CASRLTPPGDEQFF. For the CDR3, the DNA is TGTGCCAGCAGGTTGACTCCTCCGGGAGATGAGCAGTTCTTC.

This chain links TRBV6-4 with TRBJ1-5; D remains unclear. This CDR3 is 12 amino acids long. Germline CDR1 reads MRHNA; CDR2 reads SNTAGT. V shed 11 bases and J shed 4 bases, with 12 bases lying between them. CDR3 region: CAPRCPNQPQHF. CDR3 DNA: TGTGCCCCCAGGTGCCCGAATCAGCCCCAGCATTTT.

This chain connects TRBV7-2 to TRBJ1-1; D remains unclear. Looked up from germline, CDR1 is SGHTA and CDR2 is FQGNSA. Trimming left V 0 bases short and J 1 base short, with 3 bases between. The length of the CDR3 is 13 residues. The CDR3 DNA is TGTGCCAGCAGCTTAGCCGGGAACACTGAAGCTTTCTTT. Residues: CASSLAGNTEAFF.

The chain has TRBV5-3 and TRBJ2-7; 8 bases fit TRBD2. TRBV5-3 counts as an open reading frame of uncertain function. The CDR3 spans 15 residues. Trimming at V came to 6 bases and at J to 1 base, leaving 9 bases not matched to a gene. CDR3 region: CARTTKSGGSYEQYF. The DNA of the CDR3 is TGTGCCAGAACTACAAAATCGGGAGGGTCCTACGAGCAGTACTTC.

V and J are TRBV5-6 and TRBJ2-7, with TRBD1 matching over 10 bases. This CDR3 comprises 13 residues. Germline V gene data show CDR1 as SGHDT and CDR2 as YYEEEE. Trimming removed 6 bases from V and 4 bases from J; junction bases left unmatched: 4. The chain's CDR3 is CASTGTGVYEQYF. As DNA, the CDR3 is TGTGCCAGCACCGGGACAGGGGTGTACGAGCAGTACTTC.

The V call is TRBV18, the J call TRBJ1-6; D unclear. The germline V gene encodes CDR1 KGHSH and CDR2 LQKENI. This CDR3 comprises 13 residues. Trimming took 5 bases from V and 5 from J, leaving 7 bases between them. The CDR3 loop reads CASSRTNNSPLHF. CDR3 nucleotide sequence: TGTGCCAGCTCAAGGACTAATAATTCACCCCTCCACTTT.

This chain joins TRBV7-9 and TRBJ2-7; D possibly corresponds to TRBD2 (6 bases). The ends were cut back, 5 bases at V and 1 base at J, with 18 bases in the middle. This CDR3 is 16 amino acids long. Germline CDR1 reads SEHNR; CDR2 reads FQNEAQ (reference sequence). The CDR3 DNA reads as TGTGCCAGCAGCCTCAGGTCCGGGACTCCATCCTACGAGCAGTACTTC. This encodes CASSLRSGTPSYEQYF.

The chain carries TRBV7-2 and TRBJ2-7; D is ambiguous. The V end lost 6 bases, the J end lost 2 bases, and 8 bases lay between the germline ends. Germline V CDR1 and CDR2: SGHTA, FQGNSA. The CDR3 contains 12 residues. CDR3 nucleotide sequence: TGTGCCAGCAGTAATACAGCCTACGAGCAGTACTTC. Protein: CASSNTAYEQYF.

The chain recombines TRBV28 with TRBJ2-3; 8 nucleotides align to TRBD1. V dropped 4 bases and J dropped 4; count of bases not matched to a gene: 10. The CDR3 has 16 residues. The germline V gene encodes CDR1 MDHEN and CDR2 SYDVKM. This chain's CDR3 is CASSSTVRTGSDTQYF. The CDR3 DNA is TGTGCCAGCAGTTCTACCGTTAGGACAGGGTCAGATACGCAGTATTTT.

The V call is TRBV6-5, the J call TRBJ1-1; unclear D gene. This CDR3 spans 13 amino acids. Trimming took 2 bases from V and 3 from J, leaving 7 bases between them. Germline V lookup: CDR1 MNHEY, CDR2 SVGAGI. The CDR3 nucleotides read TGTGCCAGCAGTTACGCCCCGGACACTGAAGCTTTCTTT. It specifies CASSYAPDTEAFF.

V usage is TRBV6-1 and J usage is TRBJ2-2; 9 positions agree with TRBD2. The germline CDR1 and CDR2 sequences are MNHNS and SASEGT. J was trimmed by 7 bases and V by 7 bases; bases with no gene match: 10. The CDR3 spans 15 residues. The CDR3 bases are TGTGCCAGCATGGGGGCGGGGGGGAGTGGCGGGGAGCTGTTTTTT. It encodes CASMGAGGSGGELFF.

The chain links TRBV9 to TRBJ1-2; D is unresolved. Germline V gene sequence: CDR1 SGDLS, CDR2 YYNGEE. This CDR3 comprises 13 residues. V was clipped by 7 bases and J by 4 bases, with 14 bases between them. CDR3 DNA sequence: TGTGCCAGCTCGGCAGGCCCCCTCTATGGCTACACCTTC. This codes for CASSAGPLYGYTF.

The genes are TRBV11-3 and TRBJ2-5; 14 positions match TRBD2. With V trimmed by 5 bases and J by 2 bases, 7 bases remained unmatched. The CDR3 extends over 17 amino acids. CDR1 and CDR2 from the germline V gene are SGHNT and YENEEA. CDR3 amino acids: CASSTGLAGVGQETQYF. CDR3 DNA sequence: TGTGCCAGCAGCACGGGACTAGCGGGAGTGGGGCAAGAGACCCAGTACTTC.

V is TRBV9 and J is TRBJ2-1; possible D gene TRBD2, 5 bases. V dropped 5 bases and J dropped 4 bases, with 10 bases sitting between them. CDR1 and CDR2 (germline): SGDLS, YYNGEE. This CDR3 contains 13 residues. CDR3 loop: CASRNGNYNEQFF. DNA for the CDR3: TGTGCCAGCAGAAACGGGAATTACAATGAGCAGTTCTTC.

The chain recombines TRBV5-6 with TRBJ1-1, with TRBD1 as a possible D gene (5 bases). The CDR3 has 12 amino acids. The V and J ends lost 1 base and 7 bases respectively, with 8 bases between them. CDR1 and CDR2 from the germline V gene are SGHDT and YYEEEE. CDR3 protein: CASSLRGLEAFF. The CDR3 DNA sequence: TGTGCCAGCAGCTTGAGGGGTCTTGAAGCTTTCTTT.

The rearrangement joins TRBV6-6 to TRBJ2-7; D is unclear. Between the trimmed V and J ends, which lost 6 bases and 2 bases, there was a span of 11 bases. CDR1 is MNHNY, CDR2 SVGAGI, per germline (reference sequence). The CDR3 contains 13 residues. The CDR3 protein is CASSLRNTYEQYF. The CDR3 DNA sequence: TGTGCCAGCAGCCTCAGGAATACCTACGAGCAGTACTTC.

The J gene is TRBJ2-2, the V gene TRBV15; a weak D match, TRBD2 (6 bases). The V gene's germline CDR1 is LNHNV and CDR2 YYDKDF (reference sequence). The CDR3 runs to 16 residues. Trimming took off 0 bases at V and 7 bases at J, with 15 bases between the two ends. CDR3 nucleotides: TGTGCCACCAGCAGAGAAGCCGGGGGAAGGGGCGGGGAGCTGTTTTTT. Translated: CATSREAGGRGGELFF.

V and J are TRBV7-2 and TRBJ2-1; TRBD1 might be the D (5 bases). Germline assignment: CDR1 SGHTA and CDR2 FQGNSA. V lost 5 bases, J lost 0 bases, and 11 bases lay in between. The CDR3 has 15 amino acids. The CDR3 protein is CASSVTVSSYNEQFF. The DNA of the CDR3 is TGTGCCAGCAGCGTGACAGTGAGCTCCTACAATGAGCAGTTCTTC.

The V and J genes are TRBV7-2 and TRBJ2-7, with 11 positions matching TRBD2. The V gene's germline CDR1 is SGHTA and CDR2 FQGNSA. V trimming: 1 base; J trimming: 3 bases; junction bases outside the gene matches: 2. CDR3 length: 15 residues. CDR3 region: CASSLGGTSGYEQYF. CDR3 DNA: TGTGCCAGCAGCTTAGGTGGGACTAGCGGCTACGAGCAGTACTTC. The whole variable domain, filled in from reference TRBV7-2 and TRBJ2-7, reads GAGVSQSPSNKVTEKGKDVELRCDPISGHTALYWYRQSLGQGLEFLIYFQGNSAPDKSGLPSDRFSAERTGGSVSTLTIQRTQQEDSAVYLCASSLGGTSGYEQYFGPGTRLTVT.

The chain employs TRBV28 and TRBJ2-2; weak D call: TRBD2 (5 bases). The V end was cut by 2 bases, the J end by 3 bases, with 22 bases between. Germline V gene sequence: CDR1 MDHEN, CDR2 SYDVKM. This CDR3 region has 19 residues. The DNA of the CDR3 is TGTGCCAGCAGTTTACCCGGGTCTCTACAGCGGCGGGACACCGGGGAGCTGTTTTTT. Its protein product is CASSLPGSLQRRDTGELFF.

The rearrangement uses TRBV4-2 and TRBJ2-4; D perhaps matches TRBD2 (7 bases). The CDR3 totals 17 residues. The V end lost 1 base, the J end lost 3 bases, and 16 bases lay between the germline ends. Germline V gene lookup returns CDR1 LGHNA and CDR2 YNFKEQ. CDR3 sequence (DNA): TGTGCCAGCAGCCAAGCCTTTGGGGGGGGCGGCAAAAACATTCAGTACTTC. This sequence encodes CASSQAFGGGGKNIQYF.

The J gene is TRBJ2-7, the V gene TRBV27; D possibly corresponds to TRBD1 (6 bases). Germline CDR1 and CDR2: MNHEY and SMNVEV (reference sequence). The CDR3 consists of 14 residues. The V end was cut by 7 bases, the J end by 6 bases, with 19 bases between. The DNA for the CDR3 is TGTGCCAGCACCAGACTGGCGGAAGGGGGCGAGCAGTACTTC. Translation gives CASTRLAEGGEQYF.

The V call is TRBV7-3, the J call TRBJ1-1, with 9 nucleotides matching TRBD1. Germline trimming cut 0 bases from V and 1 base from J; bases unmatched to any gene: 3. The CDR3 runs to 16 residues. Germline V gives CDR1 SGHTA, CDR2 FQGTGA. CDR3 DNA: TGTGCCAGCAGCTTAACCAGACAGGGGGGGAACACTGAAGCTTTCTTT. Translation gives CASSLTRQGGNTEAFF. Looking up the rest from reference TRBV7-3 and TRBJ1-1 gives the full variable domain: GAGVSQTPSNKVTEKGKYVELRCDPISGHTALYWYRQSLGQGPEFLIYFQGTGAADDSGLPNDRFFAVRPEGSVSTLKIQRTERGDSAVYLCASSLTRQGGNTEAFFGQGTRLTVV.